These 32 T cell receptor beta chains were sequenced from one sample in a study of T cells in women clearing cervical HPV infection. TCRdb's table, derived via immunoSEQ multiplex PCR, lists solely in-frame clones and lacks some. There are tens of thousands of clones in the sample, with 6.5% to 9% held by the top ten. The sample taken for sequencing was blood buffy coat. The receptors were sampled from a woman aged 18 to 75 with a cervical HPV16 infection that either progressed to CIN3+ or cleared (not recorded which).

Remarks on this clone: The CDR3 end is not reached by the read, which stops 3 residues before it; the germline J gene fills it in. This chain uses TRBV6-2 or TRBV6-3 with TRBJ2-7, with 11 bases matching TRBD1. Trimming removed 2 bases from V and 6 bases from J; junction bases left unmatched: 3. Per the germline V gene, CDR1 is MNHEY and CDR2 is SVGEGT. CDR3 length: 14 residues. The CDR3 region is CASSYPGQGAEQYF. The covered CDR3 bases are TGTGCCAGCAGTTACCCCGGACAGGGGGCCGAG.

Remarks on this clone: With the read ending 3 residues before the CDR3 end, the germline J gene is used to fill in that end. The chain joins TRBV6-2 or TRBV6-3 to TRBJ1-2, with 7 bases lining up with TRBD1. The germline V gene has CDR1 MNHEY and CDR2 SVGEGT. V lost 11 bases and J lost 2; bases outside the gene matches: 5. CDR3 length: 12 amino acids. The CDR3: CASQTGNYGYTF. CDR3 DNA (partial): TGTGCCTCCCAGACAGGGAACTATGGC.

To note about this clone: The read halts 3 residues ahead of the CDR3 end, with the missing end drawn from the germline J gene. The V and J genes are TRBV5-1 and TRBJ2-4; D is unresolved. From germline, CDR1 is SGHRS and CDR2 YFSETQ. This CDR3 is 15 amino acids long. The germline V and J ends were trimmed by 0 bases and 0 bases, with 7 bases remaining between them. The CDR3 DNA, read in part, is TGCGCCAGCAGCTTGGATCCACTAGCCAAAAACATT. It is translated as CASSLDPLAKNI. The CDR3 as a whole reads CASSLDPLAKNIQYF.

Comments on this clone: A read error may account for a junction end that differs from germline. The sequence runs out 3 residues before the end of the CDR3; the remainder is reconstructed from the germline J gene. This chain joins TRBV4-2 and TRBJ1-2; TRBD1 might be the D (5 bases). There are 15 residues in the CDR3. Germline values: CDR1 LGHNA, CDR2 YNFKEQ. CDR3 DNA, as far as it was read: TGCGCCAGCAGCCCAGAACCCAGGGTGGTCTTTGGC. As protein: CASSPEPRVVFG. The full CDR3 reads CASSPEPRVVFGYTF.

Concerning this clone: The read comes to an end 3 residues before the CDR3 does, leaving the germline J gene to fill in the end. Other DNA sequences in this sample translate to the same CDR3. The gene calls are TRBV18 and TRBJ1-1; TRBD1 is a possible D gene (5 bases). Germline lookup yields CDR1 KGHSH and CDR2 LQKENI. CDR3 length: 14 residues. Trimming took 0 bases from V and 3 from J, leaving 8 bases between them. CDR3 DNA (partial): TGTGCCAGCTCACCACCGGGACTATACACTGAA. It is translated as CASSPPGLYTE. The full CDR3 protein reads CASSPPGLYTEAFF.

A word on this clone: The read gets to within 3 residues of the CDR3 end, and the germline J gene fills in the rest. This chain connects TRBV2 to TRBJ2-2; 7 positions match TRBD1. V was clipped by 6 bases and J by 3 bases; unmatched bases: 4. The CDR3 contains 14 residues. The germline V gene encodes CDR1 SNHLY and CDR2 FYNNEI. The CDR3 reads CASRKGTDTGELFF. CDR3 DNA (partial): TGTGCCAGCAGGAAGGGGACAGACACCGGGGAG.

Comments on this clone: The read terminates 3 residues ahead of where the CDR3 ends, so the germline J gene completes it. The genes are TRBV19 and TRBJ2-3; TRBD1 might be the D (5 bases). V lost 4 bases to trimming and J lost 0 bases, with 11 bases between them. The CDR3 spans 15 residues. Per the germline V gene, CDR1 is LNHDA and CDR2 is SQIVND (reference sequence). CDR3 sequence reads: CASSNPRASTDTQYF. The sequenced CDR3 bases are TGTGCCAGTAGTAACCCCAGGGCCAGCACAGATACG.

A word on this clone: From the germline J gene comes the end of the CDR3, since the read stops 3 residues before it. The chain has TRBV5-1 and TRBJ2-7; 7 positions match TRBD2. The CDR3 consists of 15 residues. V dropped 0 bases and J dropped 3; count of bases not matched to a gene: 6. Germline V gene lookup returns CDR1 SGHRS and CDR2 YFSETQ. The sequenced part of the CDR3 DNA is TGCGCCAGCAGCTTGGCGGGGAGGGTCTTCTACGAG. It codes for CASSLAGRVFYE. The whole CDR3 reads CASSLAGRVFYEQYF.

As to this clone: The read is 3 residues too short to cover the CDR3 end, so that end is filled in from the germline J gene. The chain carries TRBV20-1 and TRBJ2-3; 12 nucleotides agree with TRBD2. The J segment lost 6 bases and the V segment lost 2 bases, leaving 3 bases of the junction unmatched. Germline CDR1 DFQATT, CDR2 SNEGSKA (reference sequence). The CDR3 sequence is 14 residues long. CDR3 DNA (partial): TGCAGTGCTAGAACTAGCGGGGGGTTGGATACG. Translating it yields CSARTSGGLDT. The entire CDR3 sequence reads CSARTSGGLDTQYF.

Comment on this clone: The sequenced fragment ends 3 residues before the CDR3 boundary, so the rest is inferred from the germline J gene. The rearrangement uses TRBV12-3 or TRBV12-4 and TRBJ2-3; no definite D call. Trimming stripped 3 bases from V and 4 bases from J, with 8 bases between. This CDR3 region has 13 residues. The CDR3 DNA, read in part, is TGTGCCAGCAGTTTTAGCCTCTCAGATACG. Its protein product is CASSFSLSDT. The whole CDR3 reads CASSFSLSDTQYF.

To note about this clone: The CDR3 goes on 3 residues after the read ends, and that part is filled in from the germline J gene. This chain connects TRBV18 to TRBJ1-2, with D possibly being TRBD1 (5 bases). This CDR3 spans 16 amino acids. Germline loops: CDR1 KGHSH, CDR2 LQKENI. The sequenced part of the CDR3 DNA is TGTGCCAGCTCACTAATCGCCGAGGGGTTGGCAGATACC. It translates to CASSLIAEGLADT. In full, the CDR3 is CASSLIAEGLADTYTF.

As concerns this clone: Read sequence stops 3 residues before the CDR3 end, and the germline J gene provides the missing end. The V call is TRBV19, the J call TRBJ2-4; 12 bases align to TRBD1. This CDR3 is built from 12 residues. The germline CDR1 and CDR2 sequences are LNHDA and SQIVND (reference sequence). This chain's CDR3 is CAMQGQGADQYF. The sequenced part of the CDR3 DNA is TGTGCCATGCAGGGACAGGGGGCTGAT.

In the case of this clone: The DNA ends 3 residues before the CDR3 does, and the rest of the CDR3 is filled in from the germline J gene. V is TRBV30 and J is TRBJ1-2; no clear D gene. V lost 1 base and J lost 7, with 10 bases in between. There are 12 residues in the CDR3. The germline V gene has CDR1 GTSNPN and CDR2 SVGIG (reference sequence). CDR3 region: CAWSGQVPGYTF. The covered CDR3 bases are TGTGCCTGGAGTGGGCAGGTCCCTGGC.

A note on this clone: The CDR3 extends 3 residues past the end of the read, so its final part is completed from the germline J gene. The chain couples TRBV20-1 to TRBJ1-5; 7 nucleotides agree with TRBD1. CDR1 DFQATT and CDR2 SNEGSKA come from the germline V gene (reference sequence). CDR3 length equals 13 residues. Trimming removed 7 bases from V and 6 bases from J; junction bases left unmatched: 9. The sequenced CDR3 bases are TGCAGTGTCCGACAGGGTTCGGCTCAGCCC. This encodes CSVRQGSAQP. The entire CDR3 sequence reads CSVRQGSAQPQHF.

CDR3 bases read: TGCGCCAGCAGCTGGCTGGCGGGGACCACCTACGAG. Translating it yields CASSWLAGTTYE. The CDR3 in its entirety is CASSWLAGTTYEQYF. The chain employs TRBV5-1 and TRBJ2-7, with D possibly TRBD2 on 6 matching bases. The read ends 3 residues before the CDR3 terminus; that terminus is restored from the germline J gene. This CDR3 is built from 15 residues. V lost 3 bases, J lost 2 bases, and 15 bases lay in between. Germline CDR1 SGHRS, CDR2 YFSETQ.

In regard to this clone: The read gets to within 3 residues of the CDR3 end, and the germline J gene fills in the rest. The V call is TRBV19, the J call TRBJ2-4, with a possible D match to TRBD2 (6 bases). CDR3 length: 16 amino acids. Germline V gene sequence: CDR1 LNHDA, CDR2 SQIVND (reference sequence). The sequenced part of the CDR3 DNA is TGTGCCAGTAGTACACGAGGGCTTCCTAATACCGGGGGT. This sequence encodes CASSTRGLPNTGG. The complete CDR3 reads CASSTRGLPNTGGQYF.

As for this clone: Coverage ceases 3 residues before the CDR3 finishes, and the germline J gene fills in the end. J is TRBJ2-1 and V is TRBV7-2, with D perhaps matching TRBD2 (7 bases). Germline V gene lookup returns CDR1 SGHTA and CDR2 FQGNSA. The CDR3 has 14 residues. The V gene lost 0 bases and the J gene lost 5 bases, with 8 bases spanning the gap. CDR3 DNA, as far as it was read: TGTGCCAGCAGCTTAGCGGGGGGGCACAATGAG. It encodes CASSLAGGHNE. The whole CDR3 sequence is CASSLAGGHNEQFF.

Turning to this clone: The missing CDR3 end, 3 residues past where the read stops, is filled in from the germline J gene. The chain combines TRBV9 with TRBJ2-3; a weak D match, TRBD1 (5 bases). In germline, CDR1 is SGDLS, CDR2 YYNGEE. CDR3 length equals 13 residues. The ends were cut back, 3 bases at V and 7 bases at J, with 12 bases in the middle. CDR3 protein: CASSARQPNTQYF. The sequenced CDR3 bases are TGTGCCAGCAGCGCCCGACAGCCCAATACG.

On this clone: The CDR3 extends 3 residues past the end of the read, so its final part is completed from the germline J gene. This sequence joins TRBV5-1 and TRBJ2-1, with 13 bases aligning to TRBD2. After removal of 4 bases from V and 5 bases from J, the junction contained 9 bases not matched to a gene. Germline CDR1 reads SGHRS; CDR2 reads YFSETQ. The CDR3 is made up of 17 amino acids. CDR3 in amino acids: CASSPRQLAGGDNEQFF. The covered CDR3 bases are TGCGCCAGCAGCCCCAGGCAACTAGCGGGGGGGGACAATGAG.

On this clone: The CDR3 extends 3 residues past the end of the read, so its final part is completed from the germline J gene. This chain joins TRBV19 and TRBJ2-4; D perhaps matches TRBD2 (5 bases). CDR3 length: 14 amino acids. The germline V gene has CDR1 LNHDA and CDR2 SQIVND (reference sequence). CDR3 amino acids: CASSMMAGGYGQYF. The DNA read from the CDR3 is TGTGCCAGTAGCATGATGGCGGGCGGCTATGGT.

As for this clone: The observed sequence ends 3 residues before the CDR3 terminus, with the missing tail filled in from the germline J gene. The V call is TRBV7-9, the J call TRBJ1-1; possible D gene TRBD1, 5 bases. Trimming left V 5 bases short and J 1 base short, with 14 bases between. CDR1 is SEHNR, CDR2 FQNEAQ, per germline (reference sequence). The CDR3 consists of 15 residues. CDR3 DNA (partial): TGTGCCAGCAGCATCTTCTCACAGGCGAACACTGAA. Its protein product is CASSIFSQANTE. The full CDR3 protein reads CASSIFSQANTEAFF.

The CDR3 DNA, read in part, is TGCAGTGCTGGGACTAACTCATTCGGATTCAATGAG. Translation: CSAGTNSFGFNE. From start to end, the CDR3 is CSAGTNSFGFNEQFF. V is TRBV20-1 and J is TRBJ2-1; 7 bases are a match to TRBD2. The read is 3 residues too short to cover the CDR3 end, so that end is filled in from the germline J gene. CDR3 length: 15 amino acids. Trimming cost V 5 bases and J 6 bases; bases outside gene matches: 13. Germline-derived CDR1 and CDR2 are DFQATT and SNEGSKA (reference sequence).

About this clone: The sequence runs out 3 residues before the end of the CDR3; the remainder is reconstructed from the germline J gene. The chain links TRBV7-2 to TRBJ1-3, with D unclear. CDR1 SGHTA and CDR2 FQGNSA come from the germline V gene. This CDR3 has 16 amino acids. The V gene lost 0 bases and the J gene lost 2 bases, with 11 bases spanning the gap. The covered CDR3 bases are TGTGCCAGCAGCTTAGCAGAACTCGTAGCTGGAAACACC. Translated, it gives CASSLAELVAGNT. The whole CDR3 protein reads CASSLAELVAGNTIYF.

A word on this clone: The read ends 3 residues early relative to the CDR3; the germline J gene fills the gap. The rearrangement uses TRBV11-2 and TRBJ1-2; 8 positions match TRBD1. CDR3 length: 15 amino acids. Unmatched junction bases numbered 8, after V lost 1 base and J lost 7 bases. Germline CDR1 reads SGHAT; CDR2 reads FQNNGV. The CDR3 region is CASSLGTGRSRGYTF. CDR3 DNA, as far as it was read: TGTGCCAGCAGCTTAGGGACAGGGCGTTCTCGTGGC.

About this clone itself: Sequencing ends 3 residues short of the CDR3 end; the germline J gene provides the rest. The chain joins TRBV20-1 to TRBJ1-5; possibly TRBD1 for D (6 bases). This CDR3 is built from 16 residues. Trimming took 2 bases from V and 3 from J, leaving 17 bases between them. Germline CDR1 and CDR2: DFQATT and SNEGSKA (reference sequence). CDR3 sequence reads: CSARSLGQGNNQPQHF. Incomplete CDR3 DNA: TGCAGTGCTAGATCCCTCGGGCAGGGGAACAATCAGCCC.

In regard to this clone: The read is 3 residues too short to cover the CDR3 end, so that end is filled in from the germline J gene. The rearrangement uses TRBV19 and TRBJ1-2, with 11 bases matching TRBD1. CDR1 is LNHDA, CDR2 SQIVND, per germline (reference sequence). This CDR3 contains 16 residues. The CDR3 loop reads CASSIGGQGAFYGYTF. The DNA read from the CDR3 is TGTGCCAGTAGTATAGGCGGACAGGGGGCTTTCTACGGG.

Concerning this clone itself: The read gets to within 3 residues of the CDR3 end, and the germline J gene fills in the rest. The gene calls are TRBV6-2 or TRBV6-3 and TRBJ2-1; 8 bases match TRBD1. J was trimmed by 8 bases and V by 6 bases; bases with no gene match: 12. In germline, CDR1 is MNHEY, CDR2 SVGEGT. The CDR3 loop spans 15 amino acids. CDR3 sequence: CASRKGQGLFDEQFF. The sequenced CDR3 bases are TGTGCCAGCAGGAAAGGACAGGGACTTTTCGATGAG.

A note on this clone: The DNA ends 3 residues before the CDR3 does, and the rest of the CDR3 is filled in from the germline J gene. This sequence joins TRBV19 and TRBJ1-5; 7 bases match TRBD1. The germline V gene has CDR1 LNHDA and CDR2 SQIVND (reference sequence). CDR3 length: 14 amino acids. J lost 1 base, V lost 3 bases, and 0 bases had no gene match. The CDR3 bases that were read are TGTGCCAGTAGTATGACAGGGAGCAATCAGCCC. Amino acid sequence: CASSMTGSNQP. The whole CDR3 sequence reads CASSMTGSNQPQHF.

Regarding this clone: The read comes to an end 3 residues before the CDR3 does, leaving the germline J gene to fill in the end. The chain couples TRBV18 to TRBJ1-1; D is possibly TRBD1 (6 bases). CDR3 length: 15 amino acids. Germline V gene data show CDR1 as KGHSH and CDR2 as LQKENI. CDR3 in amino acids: CASSLDRTYTDTAFF. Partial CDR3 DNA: TGTGCCAGCTCACTTGACAGGACTTACACAGATACG. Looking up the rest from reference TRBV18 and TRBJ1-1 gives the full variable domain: NAGVMQNPRHLVRRRGQEARLRCSPMKGHSHVYWYRQLPEEGLKFMVYLQKENIIDESGMPKERFSAEFPKEGPSILRIQQVVRGDSAAYFCASSLDRTYTDTAFFGQGTRLTVV.

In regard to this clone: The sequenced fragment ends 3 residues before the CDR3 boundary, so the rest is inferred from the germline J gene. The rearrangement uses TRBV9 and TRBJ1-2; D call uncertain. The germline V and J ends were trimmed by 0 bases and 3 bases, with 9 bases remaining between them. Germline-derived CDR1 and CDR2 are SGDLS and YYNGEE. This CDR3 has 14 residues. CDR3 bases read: TGTGCCAGCAGCGTAGGGCAGGACTACTATGGC. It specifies CASSVGQDYYG. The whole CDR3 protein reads CASSVGQDYYGYTF.

The sequenced CDR3 bases are TGCAGTGCTAGAGATCCCTCTCGGACTGAA. Its translation is CSARDPSRTE. The whole CDR3 region reads CSARDPSRTEAFF. This rearrangement joins TRBV20-1 to TRBJ1-1, with D uncertain. The CDR3 end is not reached by the read, which stops 3 residues before it; the germline J gene fills it in. CDR1 DFQATT and CDR2 SNEGSKA come from the germline V gene (reference sequence). The ends were cut back, 0 bases at V and 5 bases at J, with 10 bases in the middle. The CDR3 consists of 13 residues.

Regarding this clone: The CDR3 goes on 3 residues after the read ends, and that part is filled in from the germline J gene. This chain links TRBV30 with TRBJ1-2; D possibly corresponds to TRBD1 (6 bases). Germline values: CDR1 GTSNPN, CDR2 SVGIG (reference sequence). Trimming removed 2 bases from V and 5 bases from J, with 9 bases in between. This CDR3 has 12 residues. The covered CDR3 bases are TGTGCCTGGAGTAAAACAGGGTATGGC. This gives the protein CAWSKTGYG. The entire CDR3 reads CAWSKTGYGYTF.